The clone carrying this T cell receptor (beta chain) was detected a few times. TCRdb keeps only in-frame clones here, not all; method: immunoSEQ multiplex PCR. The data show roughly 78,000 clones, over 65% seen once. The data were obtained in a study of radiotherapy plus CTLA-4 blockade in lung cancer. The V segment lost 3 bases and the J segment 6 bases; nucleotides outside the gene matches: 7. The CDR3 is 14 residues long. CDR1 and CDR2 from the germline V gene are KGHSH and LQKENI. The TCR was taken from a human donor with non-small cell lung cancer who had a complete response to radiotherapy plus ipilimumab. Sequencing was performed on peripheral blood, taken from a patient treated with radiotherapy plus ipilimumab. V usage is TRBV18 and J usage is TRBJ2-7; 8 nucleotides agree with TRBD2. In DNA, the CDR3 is TGTGCCAGCTCACCCACCGGGAGGGTAGGCGAGCAGTACGTC. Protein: CASSPTGRVGEQYV.